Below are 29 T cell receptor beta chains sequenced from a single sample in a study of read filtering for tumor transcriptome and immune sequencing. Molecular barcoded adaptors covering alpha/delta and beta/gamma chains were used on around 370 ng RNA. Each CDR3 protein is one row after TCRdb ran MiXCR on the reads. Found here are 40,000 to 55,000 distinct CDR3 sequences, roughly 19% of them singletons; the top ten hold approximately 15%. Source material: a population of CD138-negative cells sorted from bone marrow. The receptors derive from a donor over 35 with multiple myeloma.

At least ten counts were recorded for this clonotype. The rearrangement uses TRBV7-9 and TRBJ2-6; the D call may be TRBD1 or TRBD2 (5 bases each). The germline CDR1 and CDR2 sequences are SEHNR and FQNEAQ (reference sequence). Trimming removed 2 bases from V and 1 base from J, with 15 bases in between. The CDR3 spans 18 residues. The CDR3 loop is CASSLTGRSLSGANVLTF. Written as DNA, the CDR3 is TGTGCCAGCAGCTTAACGGGACGGTCCCTATCTGGGGCCAACGTCCTGACTTTC.

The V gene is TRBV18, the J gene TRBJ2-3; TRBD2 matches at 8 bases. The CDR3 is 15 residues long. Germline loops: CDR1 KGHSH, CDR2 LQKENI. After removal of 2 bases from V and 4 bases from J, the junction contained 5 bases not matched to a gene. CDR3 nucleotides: TGTGCCAGCTCACCAATAGCGGGACCCCCAGATACGCAGTATTTT. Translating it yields CASSPIAGPPDTQYF.

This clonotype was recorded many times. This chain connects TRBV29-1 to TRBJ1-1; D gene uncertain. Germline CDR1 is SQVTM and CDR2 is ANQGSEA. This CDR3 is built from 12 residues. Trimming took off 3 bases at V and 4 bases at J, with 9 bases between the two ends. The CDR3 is CSVDRRFTEAFF. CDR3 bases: TGCAGCGTTGACCGTCGGTTCACTGAAGCTTTCTTT.

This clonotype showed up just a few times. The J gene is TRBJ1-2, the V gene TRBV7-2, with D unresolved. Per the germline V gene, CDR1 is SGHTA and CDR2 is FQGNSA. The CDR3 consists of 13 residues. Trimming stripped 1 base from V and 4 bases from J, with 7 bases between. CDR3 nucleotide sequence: TGTGCCAGCAGCTTAGGACGGATCTATGGCTACACCTTC. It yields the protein CASSLGRIYGYTF.

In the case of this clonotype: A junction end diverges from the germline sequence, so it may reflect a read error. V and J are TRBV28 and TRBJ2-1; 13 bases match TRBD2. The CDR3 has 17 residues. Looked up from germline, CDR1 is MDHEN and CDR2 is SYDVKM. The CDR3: CARSSVPGTSGMNEQFF. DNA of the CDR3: TGTGCCAGAAGTTCAGTTCCCGGGACTAGCGGGATGAACGAGCAGTTCTTC.

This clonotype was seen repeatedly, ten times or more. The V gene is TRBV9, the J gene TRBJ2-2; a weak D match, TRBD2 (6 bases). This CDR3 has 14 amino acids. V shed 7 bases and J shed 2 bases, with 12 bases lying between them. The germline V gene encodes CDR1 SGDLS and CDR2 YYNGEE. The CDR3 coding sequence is TGTGCCAGCGCCCGGGACTCAAACACCGGGGAGCTGTTTTTT. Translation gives CASARDSNTGELFF.

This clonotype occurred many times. CDR3 loop: CASSQGGSPDTQYF. CDR3 nucleotides: TGTGCCAGCAGCCAAGGAGGGTCACCAGATACGCAGTATTTT. This chain uses TRBV14 with TRBJ2-3; D perhaps matches TRBD2 (5 bases). CDR1 is SGHDN, CDR2 FVKESK, per germline. This CDR3 is 14 amino acids long. Trimming pared 1 base from V and 4 bases from J, leaving 9 bases between.

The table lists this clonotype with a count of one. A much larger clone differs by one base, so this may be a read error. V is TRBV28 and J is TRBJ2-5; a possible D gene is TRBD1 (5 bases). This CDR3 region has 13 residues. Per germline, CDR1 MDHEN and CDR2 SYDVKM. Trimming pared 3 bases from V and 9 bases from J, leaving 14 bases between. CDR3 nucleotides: TGTGCCAGCAGTTTTCGAGCAGCCAGGGCCCAGTACTTC. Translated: CASSFRAARAQYF.

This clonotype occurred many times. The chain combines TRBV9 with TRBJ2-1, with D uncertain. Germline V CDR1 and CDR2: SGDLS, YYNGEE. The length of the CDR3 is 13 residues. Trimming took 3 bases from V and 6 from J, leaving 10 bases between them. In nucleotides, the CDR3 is TGTGCCAGCAGCGAGGGCATTCGCAATGAGCAGTTCTTC. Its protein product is CASSEGIRNEQFF. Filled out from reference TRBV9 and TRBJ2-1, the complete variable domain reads DSGVTQTPKHLITATGQRVTLRCSPRSGDLSVYWYQQSLDQGLQFLIQYYNGEERAKGNILERFSAQQFPDLHSELNLSSLELGDSALYFCASSEGIRNEQFFGPGTRLTVL.

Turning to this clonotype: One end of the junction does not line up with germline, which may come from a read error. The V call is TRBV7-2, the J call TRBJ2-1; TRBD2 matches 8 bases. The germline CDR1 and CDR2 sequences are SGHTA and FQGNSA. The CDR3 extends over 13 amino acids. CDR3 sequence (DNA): TGTGCCAGCAGCATCACCGGGACTAGGAAGCAATTCTTC. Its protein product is CASSITGTRKQFF.

The CDR3 region is CAIRREETQYF. The CDR3 region has the DNA TGTGCCATCAGGAGGGAAGAGACCCAGTACTTC. This rearrangement joins TRBV10-3 to TRBJ2-5; a weak D match, TRBD2 (5 bases). There are 11 residues in the CDR3. V shed 6 bases and J shed 3 bases, with 5 bases lying between them. In germline, CDR1 is ENHRY, CDR2 SYGVKD.

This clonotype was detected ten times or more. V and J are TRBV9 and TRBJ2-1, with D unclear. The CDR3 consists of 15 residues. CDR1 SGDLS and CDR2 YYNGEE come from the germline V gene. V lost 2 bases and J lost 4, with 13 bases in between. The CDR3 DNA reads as TGTGCCAGCAGCGTCAGAGACTCCCCGTACAATGAGCAGTTCTTC. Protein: CASSVRDSPYNEQFF. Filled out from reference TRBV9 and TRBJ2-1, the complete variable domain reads DSGVTQTPKHLITATGQRVTLRCSPRSGDLSVYWYQQSLDQGLQFLIQYYNGEERAKGNILERFSAQQFPDLHSELNLSSLELGDSALYFCASSVRDSPYNEQFFGPGTRLTVL.

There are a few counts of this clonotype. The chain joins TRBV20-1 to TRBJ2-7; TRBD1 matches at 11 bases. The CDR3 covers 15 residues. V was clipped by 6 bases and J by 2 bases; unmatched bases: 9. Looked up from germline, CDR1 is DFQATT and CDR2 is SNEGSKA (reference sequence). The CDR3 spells CSAVTRDRGTYEQYF. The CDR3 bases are TGCAGTGCCGTGACCCGGGACAGGGGGACCTACGAGCAGTACTTC.

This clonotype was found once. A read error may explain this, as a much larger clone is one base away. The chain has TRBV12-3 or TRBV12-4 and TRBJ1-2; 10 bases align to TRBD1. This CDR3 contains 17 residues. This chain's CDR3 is CASSTRHGTGDNHGYTF. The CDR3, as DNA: TGTGCCAGCAGTACCCGGCACGGGACAGGGGATAACCATGGCTACACCTTC.

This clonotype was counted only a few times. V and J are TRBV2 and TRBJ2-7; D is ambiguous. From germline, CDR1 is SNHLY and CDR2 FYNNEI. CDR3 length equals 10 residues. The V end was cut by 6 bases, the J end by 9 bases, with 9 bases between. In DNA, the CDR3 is TGTGCCAGCAGAGCGACTGGGCAGTACTTC. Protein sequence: CASRATGQYF.

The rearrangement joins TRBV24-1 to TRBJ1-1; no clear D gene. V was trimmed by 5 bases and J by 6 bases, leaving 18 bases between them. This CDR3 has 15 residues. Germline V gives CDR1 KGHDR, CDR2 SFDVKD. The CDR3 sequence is CATSAPTLGEAEAFF. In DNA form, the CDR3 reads TGTGCCACCAGTGCCCCTACACTTGGAGAGGCTGAAGCTTTCTTT.

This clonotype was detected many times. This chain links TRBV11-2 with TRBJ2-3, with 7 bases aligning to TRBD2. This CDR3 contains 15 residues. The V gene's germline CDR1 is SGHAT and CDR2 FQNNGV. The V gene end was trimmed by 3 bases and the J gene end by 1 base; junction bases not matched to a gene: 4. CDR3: CASSFGGTGTDTQYF. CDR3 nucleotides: TGTGCCAGCAGCTTCGGGGGGACGGGCACAGATACGCAGTATTTT.

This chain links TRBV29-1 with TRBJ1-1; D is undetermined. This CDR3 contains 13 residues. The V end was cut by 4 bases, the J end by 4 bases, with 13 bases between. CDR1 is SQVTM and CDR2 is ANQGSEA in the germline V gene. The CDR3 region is CSVASVGATEAFF. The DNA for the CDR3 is TGCAGCGTTGCGTCGGTGGGCGCCACTGAAGCTTTCTTT.

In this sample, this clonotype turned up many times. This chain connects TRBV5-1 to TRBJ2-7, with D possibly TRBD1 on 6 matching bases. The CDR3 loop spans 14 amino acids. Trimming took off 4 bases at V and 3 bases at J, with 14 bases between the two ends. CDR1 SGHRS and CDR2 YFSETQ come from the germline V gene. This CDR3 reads CASSPLTGGYEQYF. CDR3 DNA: TGCGCCAGCAGCCCCCTGACAGGCGGCTACGAGCAGTACTTC.

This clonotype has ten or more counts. The CDR3 sequence is CATSIGGPGYNEQFF. The CDR3 region has the DNA TGTGCCACCAGCATCGGAGGGCCGGGCTACAATGAGCAGTTCTTC. The chain employs TRBV24-1 and TRBJ2-1; D is perhaps TRBD2 (6 bases). This CDR3 is 15 amino acids long. From germline, CDR1 is KGHDR and CDR2 SFDVKD. With 7 bases removed from V and 3 bases from J, the gap between germline ends came to 15 bases.

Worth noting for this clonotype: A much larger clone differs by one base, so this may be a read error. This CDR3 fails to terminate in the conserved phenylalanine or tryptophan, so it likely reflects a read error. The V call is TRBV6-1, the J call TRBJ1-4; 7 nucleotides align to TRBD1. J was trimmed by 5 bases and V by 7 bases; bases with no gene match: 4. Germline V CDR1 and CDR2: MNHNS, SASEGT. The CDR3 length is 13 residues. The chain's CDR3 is CASKGQPNEKLFL. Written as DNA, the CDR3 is TGTGCCAGCAAGGGACAGCCCAATGAAAAACTGTTTCTT.

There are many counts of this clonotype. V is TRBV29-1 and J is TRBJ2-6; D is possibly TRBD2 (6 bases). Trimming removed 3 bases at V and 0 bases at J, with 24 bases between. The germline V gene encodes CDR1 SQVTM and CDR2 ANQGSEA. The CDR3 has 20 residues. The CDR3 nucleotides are TGCAGCGTTGAGAACTACTCAGGAGGGACGCCCCGCTCTGGGGCCAACGTCCTGACTTTC. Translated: CSVENYSGGTPRSGANVLTF.

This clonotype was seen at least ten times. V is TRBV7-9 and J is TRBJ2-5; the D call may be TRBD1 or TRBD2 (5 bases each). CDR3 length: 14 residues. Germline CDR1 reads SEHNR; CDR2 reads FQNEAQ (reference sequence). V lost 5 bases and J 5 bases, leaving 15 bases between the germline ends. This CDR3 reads CASSGGPPVETQYF. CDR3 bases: TGTGCCAGCAGCGGGGGACCGCCCGTGGAGACCCAGTACTTC.

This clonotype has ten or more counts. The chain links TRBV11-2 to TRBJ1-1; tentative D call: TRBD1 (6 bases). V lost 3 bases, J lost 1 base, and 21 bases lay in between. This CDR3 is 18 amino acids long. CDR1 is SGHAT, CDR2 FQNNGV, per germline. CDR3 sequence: CASSFGSAPGAANTEAFF. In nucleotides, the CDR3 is TGTGCCAGCAGCTTTGGAAGTGCCCCAGGGGCCGCGAACACTGAAGCTTTCTTT.

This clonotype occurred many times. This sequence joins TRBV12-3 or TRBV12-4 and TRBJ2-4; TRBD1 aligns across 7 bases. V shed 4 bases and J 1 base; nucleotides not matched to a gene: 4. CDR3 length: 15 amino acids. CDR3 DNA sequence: TGTGCCAGCAGTTCGACAGGGCCGGCCAAAAACATTCAGTACTTC. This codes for CASSSTGPAKNIQYF.

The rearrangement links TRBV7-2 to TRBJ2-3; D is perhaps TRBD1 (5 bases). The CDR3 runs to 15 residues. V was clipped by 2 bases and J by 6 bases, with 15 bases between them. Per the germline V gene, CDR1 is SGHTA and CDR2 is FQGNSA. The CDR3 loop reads CTSSLLGPKGDTQYF. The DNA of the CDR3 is TGTACCAGCAGCTTATTAGGTCCGAAGGGGGATACGCAGTATTTT.

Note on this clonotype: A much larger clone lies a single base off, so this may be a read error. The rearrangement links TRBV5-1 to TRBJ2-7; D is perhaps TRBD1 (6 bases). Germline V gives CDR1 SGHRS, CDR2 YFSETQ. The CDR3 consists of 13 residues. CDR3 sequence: CASSPTGTHEQYF. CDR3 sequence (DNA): TGCGCTAGCAGCCCGACAGGAACCCACGAGCAGTACTTC.

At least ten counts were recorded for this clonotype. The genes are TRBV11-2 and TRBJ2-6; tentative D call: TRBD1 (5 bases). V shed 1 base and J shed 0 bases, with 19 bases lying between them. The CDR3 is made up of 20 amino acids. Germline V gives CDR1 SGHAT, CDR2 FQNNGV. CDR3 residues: CASSLGGRAITYSGANVLTF. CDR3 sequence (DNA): TGTGCCAGCAGCTTAGGGGGCAGGGCCATTACCTACTCTGGGGCCAACGTCCTGACTTTC.

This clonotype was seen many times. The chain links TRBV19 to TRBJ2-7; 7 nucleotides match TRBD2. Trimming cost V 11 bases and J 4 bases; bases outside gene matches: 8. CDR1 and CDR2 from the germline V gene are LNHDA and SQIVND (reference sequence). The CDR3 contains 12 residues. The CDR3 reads CAGERENYEQYF. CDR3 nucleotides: TGTGCCGGGGAGCGGGAAAATTACGAGCAGTACTTC.